The sequence of this T cell receptor (beta chain) was determined in a study of blood T cell repertoires in COVID-19. Overall study: Samples came from the United States, Italy and Spain, spanning acute and convalescent COVID-19.

CDR3 size: 13 residues. The germline gives CDR1 SGHRS, CDR2 YFSETQ. The V gene end was trimmed by 5 bases and the J gene end by 10 bases; junction bases not matched to a gene: 4. Original data processing: Amplification of reference gene primers was used by the study to estimate nucleated cell counts. TCRdb's copy holds only in-frame clones and misses some; the assay was immunoSEQ multiplex PCR. V, J and clone size reflect that table, while D and trimming were determined from the DNA. The table has about 85,000 clones, approximately 88% seen once. Specimen: peripheral blood. This receptor was taken from a man aged 55 to 70 with acute or convalescent COVID-19. The rearrangement links TRBV5-1 to TRBJ2-1, with 12 bases that match TRBD2. The CDR3 region has the DNA TGCGCCAGCAGAACTAGCGGGGGGACGGAGCAGTTCTTC. Translating gives CASRTSGGTEQFF.